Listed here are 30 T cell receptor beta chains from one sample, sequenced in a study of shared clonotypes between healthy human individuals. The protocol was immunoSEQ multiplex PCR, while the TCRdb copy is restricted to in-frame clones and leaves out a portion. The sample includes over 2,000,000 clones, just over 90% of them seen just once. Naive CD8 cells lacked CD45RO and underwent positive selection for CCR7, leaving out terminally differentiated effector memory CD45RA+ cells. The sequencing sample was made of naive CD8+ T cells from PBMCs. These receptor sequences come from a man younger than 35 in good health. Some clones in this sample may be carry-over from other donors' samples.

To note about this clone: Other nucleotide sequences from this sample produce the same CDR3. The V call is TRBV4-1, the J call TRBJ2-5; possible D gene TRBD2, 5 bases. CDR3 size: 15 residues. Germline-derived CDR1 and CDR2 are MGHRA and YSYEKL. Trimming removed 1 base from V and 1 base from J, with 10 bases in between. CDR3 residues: CASSQGPGTQETQYF. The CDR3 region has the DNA TGCGCCAGCAGCCAAGGGCCGGGAACCCAAGAGACCCAGTACTTC.

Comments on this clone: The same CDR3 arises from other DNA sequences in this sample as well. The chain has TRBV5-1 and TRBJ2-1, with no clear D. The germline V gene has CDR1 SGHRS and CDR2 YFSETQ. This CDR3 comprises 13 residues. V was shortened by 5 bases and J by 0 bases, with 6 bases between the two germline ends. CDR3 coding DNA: TGCGCCAGCAGTAGTAGCTCCTACAATGAGCAGTTCTTC. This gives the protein CASSSSSYNEQFF.

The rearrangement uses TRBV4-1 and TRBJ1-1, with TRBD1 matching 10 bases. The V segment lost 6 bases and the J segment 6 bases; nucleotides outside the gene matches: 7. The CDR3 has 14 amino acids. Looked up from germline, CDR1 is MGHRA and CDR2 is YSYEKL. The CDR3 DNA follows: TGCGCCAGCAGGTGGGACAGGGGTGATCCTGAAGCTTTCTTT. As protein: CASRWDRGDPEAFF.

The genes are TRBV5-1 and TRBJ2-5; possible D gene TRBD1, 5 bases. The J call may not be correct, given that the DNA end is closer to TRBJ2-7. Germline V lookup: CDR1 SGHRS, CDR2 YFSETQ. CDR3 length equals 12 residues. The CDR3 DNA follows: TGCGCCAGCAGCTTGGGGACAAGCGAGCAGTACTTC. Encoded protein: CASSLGTSEQYF.

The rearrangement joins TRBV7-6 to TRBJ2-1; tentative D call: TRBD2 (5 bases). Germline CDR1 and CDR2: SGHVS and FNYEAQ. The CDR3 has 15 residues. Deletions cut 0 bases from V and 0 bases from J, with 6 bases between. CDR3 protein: CASSLAGSSYNEQFF. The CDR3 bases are TGTGCCAGCAGCTTAGCGGGGAGCTCCTACAATGAGCAGTTCTTC.

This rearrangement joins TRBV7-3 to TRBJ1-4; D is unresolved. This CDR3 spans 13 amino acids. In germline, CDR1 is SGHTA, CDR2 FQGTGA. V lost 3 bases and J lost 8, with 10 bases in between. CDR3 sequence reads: CASSFSTQEKLFF. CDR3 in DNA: TGTGCCAGCAGCTTCTCAACGCAAGAAAAACTGTTTTTT. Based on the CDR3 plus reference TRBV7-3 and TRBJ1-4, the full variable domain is GAGVSQTPSNKVTEKGKYVELRCDPISGHTALYWYRQSLGQGPEFLIYFQGTGAADDSGLPNDRFFAVRPEGSVSTLKIQRTERGDSAVYLCASSFSTQEKLFFGSGTQLSVL.

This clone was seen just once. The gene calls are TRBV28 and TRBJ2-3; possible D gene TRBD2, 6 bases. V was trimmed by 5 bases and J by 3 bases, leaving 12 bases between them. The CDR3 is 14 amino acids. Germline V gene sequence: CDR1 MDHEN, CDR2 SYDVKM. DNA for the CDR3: TGTGCCAGCAGTCCTCTAGCGCAGACAGATACGCAGTATTTT. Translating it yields CASSPLAQTDTQYF.

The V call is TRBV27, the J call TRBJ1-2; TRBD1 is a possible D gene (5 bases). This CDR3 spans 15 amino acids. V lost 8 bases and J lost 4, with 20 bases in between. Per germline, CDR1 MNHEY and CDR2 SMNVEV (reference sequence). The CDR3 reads CASWGPESWGYGYTF. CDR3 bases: TGTGCCAGCTGGGGACCCGAATCCTGGGGCTATGGCTACACCTTC.

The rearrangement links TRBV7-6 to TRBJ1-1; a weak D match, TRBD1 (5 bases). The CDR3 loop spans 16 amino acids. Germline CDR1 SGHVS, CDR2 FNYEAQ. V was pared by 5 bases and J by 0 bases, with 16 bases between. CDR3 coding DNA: TGTGCCAGCAGCCCAGGGACGGCGGGGGTGAACACTGAAGCTTTCTTT. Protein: CASSPGTAGVNTEAFF.

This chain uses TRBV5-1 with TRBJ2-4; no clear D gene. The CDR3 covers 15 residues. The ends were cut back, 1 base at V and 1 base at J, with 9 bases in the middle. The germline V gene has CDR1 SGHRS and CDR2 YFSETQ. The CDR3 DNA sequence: TGCGCCAGCAGCTTGACACCTCTGGCCAAAAACATTCAGTACTTC. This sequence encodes CASSLTPLAKNIQYF.

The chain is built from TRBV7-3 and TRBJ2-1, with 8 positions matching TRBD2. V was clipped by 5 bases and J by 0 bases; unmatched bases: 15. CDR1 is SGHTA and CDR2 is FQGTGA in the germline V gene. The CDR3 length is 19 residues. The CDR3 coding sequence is TGTGCCAGCAGCCTCCCCCTAGCGGGCCGGATTAGCTCCTACAATGAGCAGTTCTTC. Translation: CASSLPLAGRISSYNEQFF.

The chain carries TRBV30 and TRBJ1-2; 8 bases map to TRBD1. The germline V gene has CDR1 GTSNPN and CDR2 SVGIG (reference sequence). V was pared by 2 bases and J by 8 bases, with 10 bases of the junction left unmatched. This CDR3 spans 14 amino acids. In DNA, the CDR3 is TGTGCCTGGAGTTCCGGGACAGGCCGGGAGGGCTACACCTTC. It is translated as CAWSSGTGREGYTF.

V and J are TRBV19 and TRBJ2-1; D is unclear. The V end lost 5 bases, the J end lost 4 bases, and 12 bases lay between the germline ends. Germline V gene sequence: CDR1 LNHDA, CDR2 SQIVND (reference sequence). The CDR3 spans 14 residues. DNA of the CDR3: TGTGCCAGTAGTGCCACGGGCAGTTACAATGAGCAGTTCTTC. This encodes CASSATGSYNEQFF. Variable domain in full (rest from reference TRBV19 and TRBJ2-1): DGGITQSPKYLFRKEGQNVTLSCEQNLNHDAMYWYRQDPGQGLRLIYYSQIVNDFQKGDIAEGYSVSREKKESFPLTVTSAQKNPTAFYLCASSATGSYNEQFFGPGTRLTVL.

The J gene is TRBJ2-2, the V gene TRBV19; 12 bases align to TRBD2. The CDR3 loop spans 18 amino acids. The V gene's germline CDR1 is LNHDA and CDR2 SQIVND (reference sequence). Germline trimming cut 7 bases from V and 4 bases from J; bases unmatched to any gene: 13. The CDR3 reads CASISTELAGGSTGELFF. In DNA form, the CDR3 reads TGTGCCAGTATAAGTACAGAACTAGCGGGAGGTAGCACCGGGGAGCTGTTTTTT.

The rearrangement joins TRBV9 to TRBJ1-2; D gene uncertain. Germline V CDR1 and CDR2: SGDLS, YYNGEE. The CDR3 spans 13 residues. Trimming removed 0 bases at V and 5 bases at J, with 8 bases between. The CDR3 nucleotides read TGTGCCAGCAGCGTAGATGGAGTTTATGGCTACACCTTC. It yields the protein CASSVDGVYGYTF. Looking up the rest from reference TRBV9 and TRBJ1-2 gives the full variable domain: DSGVTQTPKHLITATGQRVTLRCSPRSGDLSVYWYQQSLDQGLQFLIQYYNGEERAKGNILERFSAQQFPDLHSELNLSSLELGDSALYFCASSVDGVYGYTFGSGTRLTVV.

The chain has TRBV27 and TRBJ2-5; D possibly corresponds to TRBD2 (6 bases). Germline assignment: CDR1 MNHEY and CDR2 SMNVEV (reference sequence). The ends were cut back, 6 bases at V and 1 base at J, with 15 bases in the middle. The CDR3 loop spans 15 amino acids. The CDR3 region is CASSPGLVSQETQYF. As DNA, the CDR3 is TGTGCCAGCAGCCCGGGACTGGTAAGCCAAGAGACCCAGTACTTC.

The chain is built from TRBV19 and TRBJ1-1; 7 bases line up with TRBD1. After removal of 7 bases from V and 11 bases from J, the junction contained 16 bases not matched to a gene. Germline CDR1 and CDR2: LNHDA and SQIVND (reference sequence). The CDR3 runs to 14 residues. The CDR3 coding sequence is TGTGCCAGTACTCCCCTGGCTGACAGGGATCAGGCTTTCTTT. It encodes CASTPLADRDQAFF.

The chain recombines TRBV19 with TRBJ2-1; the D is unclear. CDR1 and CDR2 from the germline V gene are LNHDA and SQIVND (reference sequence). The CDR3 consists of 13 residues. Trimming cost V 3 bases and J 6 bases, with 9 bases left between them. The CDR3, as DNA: TGTGCCAGTAGTATCAGGCAAGGCAATGAGCAGTTCTTC. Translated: CASSIRQGNEQFF.

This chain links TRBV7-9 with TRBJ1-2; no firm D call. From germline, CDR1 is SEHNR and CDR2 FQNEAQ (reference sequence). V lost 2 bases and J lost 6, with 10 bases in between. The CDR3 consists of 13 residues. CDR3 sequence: CASSLPLHDGYTF. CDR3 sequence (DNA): TGTGCCAGCAGCTTACCCCTGCACGATGGCTACACCTTC. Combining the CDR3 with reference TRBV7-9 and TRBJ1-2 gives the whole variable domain DTGVSQNPRHKITKRGQNVTFRCDPISEHNRLYWYRQTLGQGPEFLTYFQNEAQLEKSRLLSDRFSAERPKGSFSTLEIQRTEQGDSAMYLCASSLPLHDGYTFGSGTRLTVV.

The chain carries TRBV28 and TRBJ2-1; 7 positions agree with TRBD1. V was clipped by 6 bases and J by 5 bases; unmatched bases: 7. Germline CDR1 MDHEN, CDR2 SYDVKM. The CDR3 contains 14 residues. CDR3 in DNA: TGTGCCAGCAGAAGGACAGGAATGAACAATGAGCAGTTCTTC. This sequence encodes CASRRTGMNNEQFF.

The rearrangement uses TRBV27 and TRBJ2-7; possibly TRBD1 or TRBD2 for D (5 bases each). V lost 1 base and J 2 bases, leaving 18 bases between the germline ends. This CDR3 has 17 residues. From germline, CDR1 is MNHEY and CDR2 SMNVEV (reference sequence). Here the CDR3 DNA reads TGTGCCAGCAGTTTATTGGTAGGAGCAGGGCGGGCCTACGAGCAGTACTTC. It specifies CASSLLVGAGRAYEQYF.

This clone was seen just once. The CDR3 sequence: CASSPRGENEQFF. The CDR3 DNA sequence: TGTGCCAGCAGTCCAAGGGGGGAAAATGAGCAGTTCTTC. The chain couples TRBV5-4 to TRBJ2-1, with D perhaps being TRBD1 or TRBD2 (6 bases each). The germline V gene has CDR1 SGHNT and CDR2 YYREEE (reference sequence). This CDR3 comprises 13 residues. Trimming stripped 5 bases from V and 7 bases from J, with 13 bases between.

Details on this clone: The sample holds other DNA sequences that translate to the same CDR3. CDR3 sequence: CASSLGRDTQYF. CDR3 coding DNA: TGTGCCAGCAGCTTGGGGCGCGATACGCAGTATTTT. The genes are TRBV11-2 and TRBJ2-3; the D gene is possibly TRBD1 (5 bases). V was cut by 3 bases and J by 6 bases, with 7 bases left in between. This CDR3 is built from 12 residues. From germline, CDR1 is SGHAT and CDR2 FQNNGV.

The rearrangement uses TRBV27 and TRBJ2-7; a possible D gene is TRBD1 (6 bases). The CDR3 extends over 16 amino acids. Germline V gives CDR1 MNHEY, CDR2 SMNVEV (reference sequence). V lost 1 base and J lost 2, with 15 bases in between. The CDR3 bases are TGTGCCAGCAGTTTATTGGCCCCAGGGGCGCCCTACGAGCAGTACTTC. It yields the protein CASSLLAPGAPYEQYF.

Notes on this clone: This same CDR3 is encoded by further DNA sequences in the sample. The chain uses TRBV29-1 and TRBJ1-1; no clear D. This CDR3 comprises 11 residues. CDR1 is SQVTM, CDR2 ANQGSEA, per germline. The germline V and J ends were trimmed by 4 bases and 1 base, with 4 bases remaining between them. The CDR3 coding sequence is TGCAGCGTTGGAAGGAACACTGAAGCTTTCTTT. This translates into CSVGRNTEAFF.

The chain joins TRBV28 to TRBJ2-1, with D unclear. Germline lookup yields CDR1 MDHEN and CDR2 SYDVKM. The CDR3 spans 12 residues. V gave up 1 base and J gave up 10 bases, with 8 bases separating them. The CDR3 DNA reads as TGTGCCAGCAGTTTATTCCATAAAGAGCAGTTCTTC. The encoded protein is CASSLFHKEQFF.

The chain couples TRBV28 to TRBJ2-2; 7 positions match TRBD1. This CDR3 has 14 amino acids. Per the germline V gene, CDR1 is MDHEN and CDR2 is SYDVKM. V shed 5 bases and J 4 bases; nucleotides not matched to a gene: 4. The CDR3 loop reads CASSRQGSTGELFF. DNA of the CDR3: TGTGCCAGCAGTCGACAGGGTTCCACCGGGGAGCTGTTTTTT.

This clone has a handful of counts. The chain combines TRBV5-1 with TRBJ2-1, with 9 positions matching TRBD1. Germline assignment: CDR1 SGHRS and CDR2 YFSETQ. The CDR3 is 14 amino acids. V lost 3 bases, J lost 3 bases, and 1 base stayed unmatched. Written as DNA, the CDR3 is TGCGCCAGCAGCTGGGGACAGGGCTACAATGAGCAGTTCTTC. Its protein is CASSWGQGYNEQFF.

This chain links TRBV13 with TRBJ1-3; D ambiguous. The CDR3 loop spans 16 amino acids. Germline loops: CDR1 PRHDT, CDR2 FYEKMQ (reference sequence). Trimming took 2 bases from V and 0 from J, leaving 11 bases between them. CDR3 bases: TGTGCCAGCAGCTTAATCCTTAGGGACTCTGGAAACACCATATATTTT. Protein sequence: CASSLILRDSGNTIYF. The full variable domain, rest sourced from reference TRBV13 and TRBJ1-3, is AAGVIQSPRHLIKEKRETATLKCYPIPRHDTVYWYQQGPGQDPQFLISFYEKMQSDKGSIPDRFSAQQFSDYHSELNMSSLELGDSALYFCASSLILRDSGNTIYFGEGSWLTVV.

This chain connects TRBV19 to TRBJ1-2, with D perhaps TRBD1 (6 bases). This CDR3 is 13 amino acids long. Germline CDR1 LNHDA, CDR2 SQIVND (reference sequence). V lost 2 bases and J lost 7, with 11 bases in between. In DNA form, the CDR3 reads TGTGCCAGTAGTATAAGGGGGAGCGCTGGCTACACCTTC. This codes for CASSIRGSAGYTF.